This TCR beta chain emerged from a study of shared clonotypes between healthy human individuals. Study results and caveats: Lower generation probabilities were found for non-shared clonotypes than for those shared by all four donors. A handful of donors showed sharing of roughly 5% of naive CD4 clonotypes.

Sorted-subset replicate PCRs used roughly 210 ng of genomic DNA. This amount corresponded to about 29,000 T cell genomes. This table comes from immunoSEQ multiplex PCR, and its TCRdb copy is limited to in-frame clones, with some not included. The sample has around 2,000,000 clones; about 95% are singletons. Naive CD8 cells comprised CD45RO-negative, CCR7-positively selected cells, excluding terminally differentiated effector memory CD45RA+ cells. Participating donors were healthy, HIV-negative adults free of recent acute infections or vaccinations. Germline V gene data show CDR1 as SGHDT and CDR2 as YYEEEE. Trimming stripped 1 base from V and 3 bases from J, with 10 bases between. CDR3 length: 15 amino acids. As for this clone: Its specificity is unknown.

Sequences were obtained from naive CD8+ T cells sorted from blood. The receptor was derived from a man aged 18-30 years in good health. The rearrangement links TRBV5-6 to TRBJ2-2; D gene unclear. This CDR3 reads CASSLYPLDTGELFF. In nucleotides, the CDR3 is TGTGCCAGCAGCTTGTACCCCTTGGACACCGGGGAGCTGTTTTTT.